This T cell receptor beta chain was recovered during a study of blood T cells in healthy people across ages. Study-level results: Researchers judged that diversity estimates from one million T cells fell short of true values. Whereas aged donors had fewer naive CD4+ cells, long-lived donors had more of them and higher diversity.

The authors isolated at least 6.5 million PBMCs per sample. Samples each had at least 5 micrograms of total RNA extracted. Per the germline V gene, CDR1 is MRHNA and CDR2 is SNTAGT. This CDR3 is built from 10 residues. This clonotype showed up just once. Its antigen is unidentified. It was with a sample-barcoded 5' primer and a J-beta primer mix that a second PCR of about 6 to 12 cycles was run. TCRdb re-called the 5' RACE reads through MiXCR, storing one row per CDR3 protein. The sample lists about 640,000 distinct CDR3 sequences; under 65% were seen once. This chain uses TRBV6-4 with TRBJ2-7; D uncertain. The sequenced sample consisted of blood. This receptor was obtained from a man between 60 and 75 years old in good health. The CDR3 bases are TGTGGAATAGGGCAATACGAGCAGTACTTC. It encodes CGIGQYEQYF.